This entry describes one TCR beta chain. No antigen is known for it. The CDR3 runs to 14 residues. Germline V gene lookup returns CDR1 SGHAT and CDR2 FQNNGV. V gave up 3 bases and J gave up 1 base, with 9 bases separating them. The repertoire was sequenced with immunoSEQ multiplex PCR; TCRdb's copy has only in-frame clones and lacks some. Seen here are 96,000 or so clones, about 93% observed once, and the top ten hold roughly 0.17%. This sample stems from a study of graft-versus-host responses after intestinal transplantation. Sequenced here: unstimulated CD4+ T cells sorted from spleen or lymph node cells, sampled before intestinal transplant. This chain connects TRBV11-2 to TRBJ1-1, with a possible D match to TRBD1 (5 bases). The source is a human donor who received an intestinal transplant. CDR3 DNA sequence: TGTGCCAGCAGCTTCAGGGAGGGGAACACTGAAGCTTTCTTT. Residues: CASSFREGNTEAFF.